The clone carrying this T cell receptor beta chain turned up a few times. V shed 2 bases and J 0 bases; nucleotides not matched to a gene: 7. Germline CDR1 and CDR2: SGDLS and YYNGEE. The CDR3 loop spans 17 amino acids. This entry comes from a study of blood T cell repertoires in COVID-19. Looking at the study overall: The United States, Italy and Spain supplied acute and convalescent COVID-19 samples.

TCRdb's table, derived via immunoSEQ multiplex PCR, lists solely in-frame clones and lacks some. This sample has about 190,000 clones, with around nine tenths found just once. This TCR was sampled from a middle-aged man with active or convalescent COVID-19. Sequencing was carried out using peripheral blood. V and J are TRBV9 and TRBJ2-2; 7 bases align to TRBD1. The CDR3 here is CASSVSRTGSNTGELFF. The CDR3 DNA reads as TGTGCCAGCAGCGTTTCAAGGACAGGATCGAACACCGGGGAGCTGTTTTTT.